These T cell receptor beta chains were read from a single sample in a study of T cells in Graves' hyperthyroidism and ophthalmopathy. TCRdb independently ran MiXCR on the multiplex PCR reads; one entry per CDR3 protein. This sample has over 250,000 distinct CDR3 sequences, with around 22% found just once. Source material: blood. All receptors come from a young man with Graves' ophthalmopathy. Both conserved end residues are part of each CDR3. A clone size is listed for some rows: how often the clone was seen (once, few, many), or a class if it is expanded.

NA	TRBV5-6	TRBJ2-7	CASSSGTGVEQYF
few	TRBV20-1	TRBJ2-5	CSASGPQETQYF
NA	TRBV28	TRBJ2-3	CASNFQAGGTDTQYF
NA	TRBV19	TRBJ2-1	CASEGGYNEQFF
many	TRBV12-3/TRBV12-4	TRBJ1-5	CASRRTGTGGNQPQHF
many	TRBV5-1	TRBJ2-7	CASSPHSGTYEQYF
few	TRBV7-9	TRBJ2-7	CASSFQTSGYEQYF
NA	TRBV5-8	TRBJ2-1	CASGDSGSSYNEQFF
NA	TRBV20-1	TRBJ1-1	CSARLAGMNTEAFF
NA	TRBV30	TRBJ2-7	CAWSPFGGAGDEQYF
many	TRBV28	TRBJ2-7	CASRGQGVYEQYF
NA	TRBV24-1	TRBJ2-1	CATSDGTTSGIANEQFF
many	TRBV11-2	TRBJ2-1	CASSFSGTSDNEQFF
few	TRBV4-1	TRBJ1-2	CASSQVGAYGYTF
many	TRBV11-2	TRBJ2-1	CASSLGTSSYNEQFF
few	TRBV20-1	TRBJ2-7	CSAVRTPEQYF
once	TRBV2	TRBJ2-1	CASREKSTGEQFF
NA	TRBV2	TRBJ2-3	CASSVGAPDTQYF
many	TRBV5-6	TRBJ1-5	CASSHHRRQGARQPQHF
many	TRBV20-1	TRBJ1-5	CSASRQGEMSNQPQHF
NA	TRBV19	TRBJ2-1	CASSVDRGYNEQFF
NA	TRBV28	TRBJ1-6	CASSLIGGHSPLHF
NA	TRBV15	TRBJ1-1	CATSRDRSRRNTEAFF
NA	TRBV5-1	TRBJ2-7	CASSLGGGFLEQYF
many	TRBV12-3/TRBV12-4	TRBJ2-7	CASRGVAGSYEQYF
many	TRBV20-1	TRBJ1-5	CSARIPDSNQPQHF
NA	TRBV29-1	TRBJ2-7	CSFSGRADEQYF
many	TRBV29-1	TRBJ2-5	CSVERREGRIGETQYF
few	TRBV7-9	TRBJ1-1	CASSLNPGRAFF
many	TRBV28	TRBJ2-1	CASSLRGQEQFF
few	TRBV18	TRBJ2-7	CASSPPSRYEQYF
NA	TRBV29-1	TRBJ2-5	CSVEIRGETQYF
many	TRBV7-9	TRBJ2-3	CASSLAPTDTQYF
once	TRBV2	TRBJ2-4	CASSEMGSGKNIQYF
many	TRBV11-3	TRBJ2-1	CASSSFTSLGEQFF